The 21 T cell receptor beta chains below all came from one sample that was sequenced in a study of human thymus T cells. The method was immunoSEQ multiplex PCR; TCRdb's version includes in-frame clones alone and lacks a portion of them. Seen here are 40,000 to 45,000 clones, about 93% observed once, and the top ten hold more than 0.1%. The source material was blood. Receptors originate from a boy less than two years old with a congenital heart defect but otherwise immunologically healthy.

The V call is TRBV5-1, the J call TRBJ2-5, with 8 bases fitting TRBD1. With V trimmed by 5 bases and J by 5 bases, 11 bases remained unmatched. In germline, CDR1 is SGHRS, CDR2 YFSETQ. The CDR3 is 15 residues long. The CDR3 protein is CASRRGATGVETQYF. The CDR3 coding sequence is TGCGCCAGCAGAAGGGGCGCGACAGGGGTTGAGACCCAGTACTTC.

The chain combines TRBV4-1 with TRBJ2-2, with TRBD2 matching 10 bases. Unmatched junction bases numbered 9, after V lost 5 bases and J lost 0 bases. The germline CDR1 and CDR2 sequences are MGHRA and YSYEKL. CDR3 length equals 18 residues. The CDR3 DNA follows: TGCGCCAGCAGCTTTCTAGCGGGGGTTTACGCGAACACCGGGGAGCTGTTTTTT. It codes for CASSFLAGVYANTGELFF.

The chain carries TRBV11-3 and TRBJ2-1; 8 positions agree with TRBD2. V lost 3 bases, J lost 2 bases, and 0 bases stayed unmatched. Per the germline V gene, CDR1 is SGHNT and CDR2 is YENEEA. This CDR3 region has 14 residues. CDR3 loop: CASSFGGAYNEQFF. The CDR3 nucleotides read TGTGCCAGCAGCTTCGGGGGGGCCTACAATGAGCAGTTCTTC.

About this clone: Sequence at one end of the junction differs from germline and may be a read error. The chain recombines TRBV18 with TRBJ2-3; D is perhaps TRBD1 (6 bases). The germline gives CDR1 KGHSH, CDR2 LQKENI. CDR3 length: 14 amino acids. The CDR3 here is CATSPAGEADTQYF. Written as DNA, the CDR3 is TGTGCCACCTCACCCGCAGGGGAAGCAGATACGCAGTATTTT.

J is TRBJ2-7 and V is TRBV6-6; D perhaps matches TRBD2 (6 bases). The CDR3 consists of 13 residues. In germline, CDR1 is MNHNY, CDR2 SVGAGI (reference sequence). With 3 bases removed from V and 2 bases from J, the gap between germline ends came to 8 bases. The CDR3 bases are TGTGCCAGCAGTTATTCGGGAGCCTACGAGCAGTACTTC. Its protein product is CASSYSGAYEQYF.

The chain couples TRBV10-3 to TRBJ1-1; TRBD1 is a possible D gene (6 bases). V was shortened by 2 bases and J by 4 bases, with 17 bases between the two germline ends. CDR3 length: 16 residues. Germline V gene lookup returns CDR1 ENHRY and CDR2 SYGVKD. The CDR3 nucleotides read TGTGCCATCAGTGAGCCTACAGGGTACATGAGCACTGAAGCTTTCTTT. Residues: CAISEPTGYMSTEAFF.

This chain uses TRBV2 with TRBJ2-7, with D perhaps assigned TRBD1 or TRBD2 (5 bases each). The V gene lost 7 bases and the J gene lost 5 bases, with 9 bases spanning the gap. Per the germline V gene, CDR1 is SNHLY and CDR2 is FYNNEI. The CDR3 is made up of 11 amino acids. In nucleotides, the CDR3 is TGTGCCAGCACAGAGGGGCACGAGCAGTACTTC. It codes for CASTEGHEQYF.

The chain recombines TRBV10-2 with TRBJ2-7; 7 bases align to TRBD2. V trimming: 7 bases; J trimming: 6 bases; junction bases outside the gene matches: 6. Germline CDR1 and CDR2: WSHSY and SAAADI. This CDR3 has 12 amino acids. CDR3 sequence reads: CASTRWGGEQYF. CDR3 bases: TGCGCCAGCACTCGTTGGGGGGGCGAGCAGTACTTC.

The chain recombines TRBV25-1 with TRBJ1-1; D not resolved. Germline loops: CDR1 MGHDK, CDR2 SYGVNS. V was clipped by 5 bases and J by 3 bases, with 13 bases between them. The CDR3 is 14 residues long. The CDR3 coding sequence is TGTGCCAGCAGTCTCCTCTTAGAGGACACTGAAGCTTTCTTT. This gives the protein CASSLLLEDTEAFF.

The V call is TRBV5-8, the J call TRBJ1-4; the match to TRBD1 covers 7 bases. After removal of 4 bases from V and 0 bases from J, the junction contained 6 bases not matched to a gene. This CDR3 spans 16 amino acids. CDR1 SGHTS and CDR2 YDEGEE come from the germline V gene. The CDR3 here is CASSPTGAATNEKLFF. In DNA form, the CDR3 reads TGTGCCAGCAGCCCTACAGGGGCGGCAACTAATGAAAAACTGTTTTTT.

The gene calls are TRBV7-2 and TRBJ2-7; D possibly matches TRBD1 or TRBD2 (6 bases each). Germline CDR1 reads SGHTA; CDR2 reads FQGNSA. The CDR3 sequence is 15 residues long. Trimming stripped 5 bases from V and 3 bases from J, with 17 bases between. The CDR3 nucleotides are TGTGCCAGCAGCCGGCTGGGGGGCGTATACTACGAGCAGTACTTC. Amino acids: CASSRLGGVYYEQYF.

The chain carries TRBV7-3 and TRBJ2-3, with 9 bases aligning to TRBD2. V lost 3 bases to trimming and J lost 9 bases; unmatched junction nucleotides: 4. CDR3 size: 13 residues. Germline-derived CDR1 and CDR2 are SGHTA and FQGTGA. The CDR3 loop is CASSLGSGGTQYF. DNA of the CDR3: TGTGCCAGCAGCTTGGGTAGCGGGGGAACGCAGTATTTT.

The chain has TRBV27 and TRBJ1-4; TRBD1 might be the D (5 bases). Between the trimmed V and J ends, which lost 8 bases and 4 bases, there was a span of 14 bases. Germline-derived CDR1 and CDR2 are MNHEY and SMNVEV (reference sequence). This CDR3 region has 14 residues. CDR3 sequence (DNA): TGTGCCAGCCGCGGGGCGGTCTATAATGAAAAACTGTTTTTT. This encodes CASRGAVYNEKLFF. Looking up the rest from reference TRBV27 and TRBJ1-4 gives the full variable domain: EAQVTQNPRYLITVTGKKLTVTCSQNMNHEYMSWYRQDPGLGLRQIYYSMNVEVTDKGDVPEGYKVSRKEKRNFPLILESPSPNQTSLYFCASRGAVYNEKLFFGSGTQLSVL.

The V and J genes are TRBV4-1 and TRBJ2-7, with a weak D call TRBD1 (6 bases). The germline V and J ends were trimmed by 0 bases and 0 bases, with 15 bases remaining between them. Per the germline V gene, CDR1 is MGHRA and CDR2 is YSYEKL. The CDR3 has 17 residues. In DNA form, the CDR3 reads TGCGCCAGCAGCCAAGAAGCCCTCGGGACAAACTCCTACGAGCAGTACTTC. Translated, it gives CASSQEALGTNSYEQYF.

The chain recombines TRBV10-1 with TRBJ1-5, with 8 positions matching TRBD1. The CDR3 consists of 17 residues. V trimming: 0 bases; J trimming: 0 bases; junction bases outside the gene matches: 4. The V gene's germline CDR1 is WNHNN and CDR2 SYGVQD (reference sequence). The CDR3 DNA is TGCGCCAGCAGTGAGTCACCCGGGACAGGTAGCAATCAGCCCCAGCATTTT. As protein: CASSESPGTGSNQPQHF.

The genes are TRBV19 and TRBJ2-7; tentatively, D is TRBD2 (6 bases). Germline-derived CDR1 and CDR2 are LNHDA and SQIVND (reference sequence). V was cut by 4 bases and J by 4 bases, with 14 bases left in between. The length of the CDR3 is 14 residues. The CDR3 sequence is CASSRGVGAYEQYF. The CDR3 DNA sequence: TGTGCCAGTAGTAGGGGGGTTGGGGCTTACGAGCAGTACTTC.

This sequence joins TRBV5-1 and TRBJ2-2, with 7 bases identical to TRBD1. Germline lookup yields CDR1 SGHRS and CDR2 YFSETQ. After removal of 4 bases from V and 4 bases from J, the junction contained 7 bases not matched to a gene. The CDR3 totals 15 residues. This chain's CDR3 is CASSAKGAGTGELFF. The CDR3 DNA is TGCGCCAGCAGCGCCAAGGGGGCTGGCACCGGGGAGCTGTTTTTT. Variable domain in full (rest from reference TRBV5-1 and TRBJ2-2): KAGVTQTPRYLIKTRGQQVTLSCSPISGHRSVSWYQQTPGQGLQFLFEYFSETQRNKGNFPGRFSGRQFSNSRSEMNVSTLELGDSALYLCASSAKGAGTGELFFGEGSRLTVL.

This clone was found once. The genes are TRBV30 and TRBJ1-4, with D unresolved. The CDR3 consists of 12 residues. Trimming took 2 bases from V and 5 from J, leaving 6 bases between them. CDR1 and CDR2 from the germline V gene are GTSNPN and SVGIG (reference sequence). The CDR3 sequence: CAWSFINEKLFF. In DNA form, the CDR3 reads TGTGCCTGGAGTTTTATCAATGAAAAACTGTTTTTT.

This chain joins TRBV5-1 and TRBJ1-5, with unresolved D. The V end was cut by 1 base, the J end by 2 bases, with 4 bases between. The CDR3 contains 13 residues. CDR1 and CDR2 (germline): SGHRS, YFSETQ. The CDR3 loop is CASSLQGNQPQHF. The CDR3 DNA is TGCGCCAGCAGCTTGCAGGGCAATCAGCCCCAGCATTTT.

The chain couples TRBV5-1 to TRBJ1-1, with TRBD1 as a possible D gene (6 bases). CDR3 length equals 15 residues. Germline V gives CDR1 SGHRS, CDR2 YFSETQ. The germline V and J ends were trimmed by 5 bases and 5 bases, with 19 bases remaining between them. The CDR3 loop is CASRRTQGRGTEAFF. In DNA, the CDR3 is TGCGCCAGCAGGCGGACCCAGGGGAGAGGTACTGAAGCTTTCTTT.

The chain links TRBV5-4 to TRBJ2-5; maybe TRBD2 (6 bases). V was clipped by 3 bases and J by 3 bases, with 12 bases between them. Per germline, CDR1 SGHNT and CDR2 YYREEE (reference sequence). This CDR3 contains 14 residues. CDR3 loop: CASSSPGAEETQYF. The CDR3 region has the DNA TGTGCCAGCAGCTCTCCGGGAGCAGAAGAGACCCAGTACTTC. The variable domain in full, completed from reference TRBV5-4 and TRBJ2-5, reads ETGVTQSPTHLIKTRGQQVTLRCSSQSGHNTVSWYQQALGQGPQFIFQYYREEENGRGNFPPRFSGLQFPNYSSELNVNALELDDSALYLCASSSPGAEETQYFGPGTRLLVL.